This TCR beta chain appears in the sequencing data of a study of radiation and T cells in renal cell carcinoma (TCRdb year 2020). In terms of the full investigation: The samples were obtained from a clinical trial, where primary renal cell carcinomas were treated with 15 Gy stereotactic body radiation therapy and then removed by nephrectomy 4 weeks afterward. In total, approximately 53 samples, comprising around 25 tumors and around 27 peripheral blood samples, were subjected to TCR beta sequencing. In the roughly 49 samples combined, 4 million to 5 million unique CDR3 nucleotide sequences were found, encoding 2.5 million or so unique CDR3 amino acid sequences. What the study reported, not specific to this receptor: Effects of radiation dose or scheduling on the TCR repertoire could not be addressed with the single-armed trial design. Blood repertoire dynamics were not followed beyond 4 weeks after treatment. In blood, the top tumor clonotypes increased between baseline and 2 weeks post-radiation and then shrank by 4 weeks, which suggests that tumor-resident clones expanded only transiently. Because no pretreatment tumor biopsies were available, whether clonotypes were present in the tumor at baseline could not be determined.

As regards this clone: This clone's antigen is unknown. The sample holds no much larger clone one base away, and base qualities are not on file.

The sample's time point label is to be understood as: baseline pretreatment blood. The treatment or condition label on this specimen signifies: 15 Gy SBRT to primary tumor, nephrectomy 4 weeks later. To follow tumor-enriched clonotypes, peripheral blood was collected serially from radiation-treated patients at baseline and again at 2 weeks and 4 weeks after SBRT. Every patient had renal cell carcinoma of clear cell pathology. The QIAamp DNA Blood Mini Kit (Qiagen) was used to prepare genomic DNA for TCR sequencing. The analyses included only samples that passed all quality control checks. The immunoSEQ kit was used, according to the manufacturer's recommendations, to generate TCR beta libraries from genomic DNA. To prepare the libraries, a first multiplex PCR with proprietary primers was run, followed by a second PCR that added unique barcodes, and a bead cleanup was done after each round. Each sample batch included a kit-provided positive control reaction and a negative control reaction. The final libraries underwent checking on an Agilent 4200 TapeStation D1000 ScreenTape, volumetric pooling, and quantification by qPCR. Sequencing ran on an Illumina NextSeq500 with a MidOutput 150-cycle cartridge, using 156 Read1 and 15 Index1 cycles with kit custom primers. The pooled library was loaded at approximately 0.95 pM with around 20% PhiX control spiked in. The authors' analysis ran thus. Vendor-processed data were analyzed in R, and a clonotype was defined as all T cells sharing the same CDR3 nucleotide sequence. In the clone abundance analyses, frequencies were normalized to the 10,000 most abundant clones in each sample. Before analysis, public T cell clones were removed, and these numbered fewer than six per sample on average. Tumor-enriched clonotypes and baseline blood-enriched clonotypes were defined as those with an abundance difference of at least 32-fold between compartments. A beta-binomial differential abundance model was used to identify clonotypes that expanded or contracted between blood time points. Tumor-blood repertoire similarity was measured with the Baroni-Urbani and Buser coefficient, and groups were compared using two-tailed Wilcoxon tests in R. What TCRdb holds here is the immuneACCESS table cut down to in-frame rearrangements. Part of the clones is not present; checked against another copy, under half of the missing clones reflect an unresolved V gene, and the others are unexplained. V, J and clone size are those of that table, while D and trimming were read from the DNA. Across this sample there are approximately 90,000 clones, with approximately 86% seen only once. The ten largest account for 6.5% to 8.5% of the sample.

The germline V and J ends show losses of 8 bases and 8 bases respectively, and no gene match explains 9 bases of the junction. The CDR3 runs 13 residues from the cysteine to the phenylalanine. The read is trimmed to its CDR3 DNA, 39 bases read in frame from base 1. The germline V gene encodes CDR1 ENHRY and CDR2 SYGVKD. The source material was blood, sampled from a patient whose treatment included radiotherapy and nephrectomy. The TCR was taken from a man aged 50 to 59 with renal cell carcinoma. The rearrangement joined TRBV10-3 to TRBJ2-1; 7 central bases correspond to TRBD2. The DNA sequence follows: TGTGCCATCGGGGCGGGAGCGATATATGAGCAGTTCTTC. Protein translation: CAIGAGAIYEQFF.